The 3 T cell receptor beta chains below all came from one sample that was sequenced in a study of PD-L1 blockade in urothelial cancer (dated by TCRdb to the late 2010s). The library was generated by the immunoSEQ multiplex PCR assay. The table comes from immuneACCESS by way of TCRdb, which keeps in-frame sequences with V and J called. Part of the clones is missing from these tables; in studies checked, under half for an unresolved V gene and the rest for unknown reasons. For this sample there are about 43,000 clones; around nine tenths appear just once. The ten top clones hold around 14% of the sample. The sequenced sample was PBMCs, obtained around atezolizumab (anti-PD-L1) treatment. The source is a woman in her fifties or sixties with urothelial cancer.

This sequence joins TRBV4-1 and TRBJ1-2; weak D call: TRBD1 (5 bases). This CDR3 is 16 amino acids long. V lost 3 bases and J lost 0, with 14 bases in between. The V gene's germline CDR1 is MGHRA and CDR2 YSYEKL. The DNA for the CDR3 is TGCGCCAGCAGCCACGATGAAACAGGCCCTAACTATGGCTACACCTTC. This sequence encodes CASSHDETGPNYGYTF.

The chain recombines TRBV28 with TRBJ1-2; perhaps TRBD1 as D (6 bases). The CDR3 runs 16 residues. Germline V gene sequence: CDR1 MDHEN, CDR2 SYDVKM. Trimming cost V 5 bases and J 7 bases, with 23 bases left between them. CDR3 DNA: TGTGCCAGCAGTACAGCGACAGGTTTTCTTTCAGGTGGCTACACCTTC. It translates to CASSTATGFLSGGYTF.

This chain uses TRBV2 with TRBJ1-5, with D unclear. The V end was cut by 8 bases, the J end by 7 bases, with 18 bases between. The CDR3 loop spans 14 amino acids. Germline lookup yields CDR1 SNHLY and CDR2 FYNNEI. As DNA, the CDR3 is TGTGCCAGCGCTATGGGGAGGATGGGCCAGCCCCAGCATTTT. Encoded protein: CASAMGRMGQPQHF.